This entry is about one T cell receptor beta chain. Antigen unknown. This sample stems from a study of cytomegalovirus exposure and HLA in healthy donors. This PCR relied on a set of 60 Vbeta primers and 13 Jbeta primers. Sequencing was performed with immunoSEQ multiplex PCR; in TCRdb, only in-frame clones are kept and a portion is missing. The listing contains over 100,000 clones. The CDR3 covers 12 residues. With 4 bases removed from V and 13 bases from J, the gap between germline ends came to 16 bases. The germline CDR1 and CDR2 sequences are SNHLY and FYNNEI. General study findings and limits: For cytomegalovirus status, the classifier reportedly gave diagnoses with high specificity and sensitivity.

Sequencing was done on a sample of PBMCs. This clonotype was sampled from a man aged 35 to 55 in good health and CMV-seropositive. This chain uses TRBV2 with TRBJ2-5, with D possibly TRBD1 on 6 matching bases. CDR3 DNA sequence: TGTGCCAGCAGTGCGGGACATGCGGTTACGTACTTC. Its protein product is CASSAGHAVTYF. Looking up the rest from reference TRBV2 and TRBJ2-5 gives the full variable domain: EPEVTQTPSHQVTQMGQEVILRCVPISNHLYFYWYRQILGQKVEFLVSFYNNEISEKSEIFDDQFSVERPDGSNFTLKIRSTKLEDSAMYFCASSAGHAVTYFGPGTRLLVL.